These T cell receptor beta chains were read from a single sample in a study of blood T cells in healthy people across ages. MiXCR, run by TCRdb on the 5' RACE reads, gives a single entry per CDR3 protein. The data contain 650,000 to 900,000 distinct CDR3 sequences, less than 80% of them singletons. The source material was blood. These receptors were obtained from a man between 25 and 39 years old in good health. CDR3s include the opening cysteine and the closing phenylalanine or tryptophan. D genes are given only for firm matches. The size field is filled for only some rows; it gives once, few, many or a size class.

CDR3aa	CDR3nt	v_gene	j_gene	len	abundance	d_gene
CASSLYTDNEQFF	TGTGCCAGCAGTTTGTACACAGACAATGAGCAGTTCTTC	TRBV27	TRBJ2-1	13	few	-
CASSPGGGETRYF	TGTGCCAGCAGTCCGGGTGGGGGGGAGACCCGGTACTTC	TRBV28	TRBJ2-5	13	once	TRBD2
CASSLSIPGVNYGYTF	TGCGCCAGCAGCTTGTCAATCCCAGGCGTTAACTATGGCTACACCTTC	TRBV5-1	TRBJ1-2	16	few	-
CSAWAPSSYEQYF	TGCAGTGCATGGGCACCGAGCTCCTACGAGCAGTACTTC	TRBV20-1	TRBJ2-7	13	few	-
CASSLVGDEDSPLHF	TGCGCCAGCAGCTTGGTAGGGGACGAGGATTCACCCCTCCACTTT	TRBV5-1	TRBJ1-6	15	-	-
CATSRDWGGIIEYF	TGTGCCACCAGCAGAGATTGGGGCGGGATTATCGAGTACTTC	TRBV15	TRBJ2-5	14	-	-
CSGTQGADTGELFF	TGCAGCGGAACACAGGGGGCCGACACCGGGGAGCTGTTTTTT	TRBV29-1	TRBJ2-2	14	-	TRBD1
CASSLTTGTGGRETQYF	TGTGCCAGCAGCTTAACCACCGGGACAGGGGGCAGGGAGACCCAGTACTTC	TRBV7-2	TRBJ2-5	17	-	TRBD1
CASKNSGGAKETQYF	TGTGCCAGCAAAAATAGCGGGGGGGCGAAGGAGACCCAGTACTTC	TRBV6-5	TRBJ2-5	15	-	TRBD2
CASSQYWEGTSSTETQYF	TGCGCCAGCAGCCAATATTGGGAGGGGACTAGCTCAACAGAGACCCAGTACTTC	TRBV4-3	TRBJ2-5	18	few	TRBD2
CSVEEGGVNTGELFF	TGCAGCGTTGAAGAGGGGGGGGTAAACACCGGGGAGCTGTTTTTT	TRBV29-1	TRBJ2-2	15	-	TRBD2
CASSLDRDRVGEQYF	TGTGCCAGCAGCTTAGACCGGGACAGGGTCGGGGAGCAGTACTTC	TRBV7-6	TRBJ2-4	15	-	TRBD1
CASGSTSGDLDTQYF	TGTGCCAGCGGCTCGACTAGCGGGGACCTAGATACGCAGTATTTT	TRBV7-3	TRBJ2-3	15	-	TRBD2
CASSTGMAPNEQFF	TGTGCCAGCTCGACAGGGATGGCCCCTAATGAGCAGTTCTTC	TRBV18	TRBJ2-1	14	-	TRBD1
CASSSAAGQGFEQYF	TGCGCCAGCAGCTCCGCGGCGGGACAGGGGTTCGAGCAGTACTTC	TRBV5-1	TRBJ2-7	15	-	TRBD1
CSVVPSSHNEQFF	TGCAGCGTTGTGCCTAGCAGCCACAATGAGCAGTTCTTC	TRBV29-1	TRBJ2-1	13	-	-
CASSLDGGGSYNEQYF	TGCGCCAGCAGCTTGGATGGCGGGGGGAGCTACAATGAGCAGTACTTC	TRBV5-1	TRBJ2-7	16	few	TRBD2
CASTRQGPYEQYF	TGTGCCAGCACCAGACAGGGTCCCTACGAGCAGTACTTC	TRBV6-5	TRBJ2-7	13	-	TRBD1
CASSQELAEGYNEQFF	TGCGCCAGCAGCCAAGAACTAGCGGAGGGGTACAATGAGCAGTTCTTC	TRBV4-3	TRBJ2-1	16	-	TRBD2
CASSSGLAANNEQYF	TGTGCCAGCAGTTCAGGACTAGCGGCCAACAATGAGCAGTACTTC	TRBV2	TRBJ2-7	15	once	TRBD2
CASSLGPSGGGYQETQYF	TGTGCCAGCAGCTTGGGGCCCTCGGGGGGCGGATACCAAGAGACCCAGTACTTC	TRBV5-4	TRBJ2-5	18	-	-
CASSLASQKNEQYF	TGTGCCAGCAGCTTAGCGTCGCAGAAGAACGAGCAGTACTTC	TRBV7-9	TRBJ2-7	14	-	-
CASSLGGTGFGNEQFF	TGCGCCAGCAGCTTGGGGGGGACAGGGTTTGGCAATGAGCAGTTCTTC	TRBV5-1	TRBJ2-1	16	-	TRBD1
CASSKAHPSPIPSNYGYTF	TGTGCCAGCAGCAAAGCGCACCCTAGCCCGATCCCTTCTAACTATGGCTACACCTTC	TRBV21-1	TRBJ1-2	19	-	-
CASSQNQNRQPQHF	TGTGCCAGCAGCCAAAACCAGAACCGGCAGCCCCAGCATTTT	TRBV4-2	TRBJ1-5	14	few	-
CASSPTYYEQYF	TGTGCCAGCAGCCCGACTTACTACGAGCAGTACTTC	TRBV7-2	TRBJ2-7	12	few	-
CASSQGAQARNYGYTF	TGCGCCAGCAGCCAAGGCGCCCAGGCTCGCAACTATGGCTACACCTTC	TRBV4-3	TRBJ1-2	16	-	-
CASREGRAGGYVQYF	TGTGCCAGCAGAGAAGGACGAGCGGGGGGTTATGTGCAGTACTTC	TRBV6-5	TRBJ2-7	15	-	TRBD2
CSVPGDGSNEQYF	TGCAGTGTCCCGGGGGACGGGTCCAACGAGCAGTACTTC	TRBV20-1	TRBJ2-7	13	few	-
CASTTDILPEYF	TGTGCCAGCACCACTGATATACTCCCGGAGTATTTT	TRBV25-1	TRBJ2-3	12	-	-
CASSPPRTSSYNEQFF	TGTGCCAGCAGCCCCCCGAGAACGAGCTCCTACAATGAGCAGTTCTTC	TRBV11-1	TRBJ2-1	16	once	-
CASSSLAGAVNEQFF	TGTGCCAGCAGCTCACTGGCGGGGGCGGTCAATGAGCAGTTCTTC	TRBV7-2	TRBJ2-1	15	few	-
CASSSSQYRGATNEKLFF	TGTGCCAGCAGCTCTTCTCAATACCGGGGAGCAACTAATGAAAAACTGTTTTTT	TRBV14	TRBJ1-4	18	-	-
CASSSGDRYYGYTF	TGCGCCAGCAGCTCGGGTGACAGGTACTATGGCTACACCTTC	TRBV5-1	TRBJ1-2	14	-	-
CASSPTRGFTEAFF	TGTGCCAGCAGCCCGACGAGGGGTTTCACTGAAGCTTTCTTT	TRBV7-2	TRBJ1-1	14	-	-
CASSQESGTRSYEQYF	TGCGCCAGCAGCCAAGAATCGGGGACACGCTCCTACGAGCAGTACTTC	TRBV4-3	TRBJ2-7	16	-	-
CASSYLEGGSEKLFF	TGTGCCAGCAGTTACCTGGAAGGGGGAAGTGAAAAACTGTTTTTT	TRBV6-2/TRBV6-3	TRBJ1-4	15	-	-
CASSPPKRRSSYEQYF	TGTGCCAGCAGTCCTCCTAAAAGGCGCAGCTCCTACGAGCAGTACTTC	TRBV28	TRBJ2-7	16	-	-
CASSDPRRAFF	TGTGCCAGCAGTGACCCTCGTCGAGCTTTCTTT	TRBV6-6	TRBJ1-1	11	-	-
CASSPRGSTYNEQFF	TGTGCCAGCAGCCCCCGGGGGAGCACCTACAATGAGCAGTTCTTC	TRBV3-1	TRBJ2-1	15	many	-
CASSLRGDETQYF	TGTGCCAGCAGCTTAAGAGGGGACGAGACCCAGTACTTC	TRBV7-2	TRBJ2-5	13	few	-
CASSWGVAGQPQHF	TGCGCCAGCAGCTGGGGGGTTGCGGGACAGCCCCAGCATTTT	TRBV5-1	TRBJ1-5	14	-	-
CAISQLAGAEYEQYF	TGTGCCATCAGCCAACTAGCGGGGGCCGAATACGAGCAGTACTTC	TRBV10-3	TRBJ2-7	15	-	TRBD2
CASSSSTGLLYNEQFF	TGTGCCAGCAGCTCATCTACAGGCCTGCTCTACAATGAGCAGTTCTTC	TRBV7-9	TRBJ2-1	16	few	-
CASSPGRYTEAFF	TGTGCCAGCAGTCCCGGGAGATACACTGAAGCTTTCTTT	TRBV12-3/TRBV12-4	TRBJ1-1	13	few	-
CASSPGRPQETQYF	TGCGCCAGCAGTCCCGGACGGCCCCAAGAGACCCAGTACTTC	TRBV5-1	TRBJ2-5	14	-	-
CASRTGDPYEQYF	TGTGCCAGCAGAACAGGGGACCCCTACGAGCAGTACTTC	TRBV12-3/TRBV12-4	TRBJ2-7	13	-	TRBD1
CASSLIPGPETQYF	TGCGCCAGCAGCTTGATTCCGGGGCCAGAGACCCAGTACTTC	TRBV5-1	TRBJ2-5	14	-	-
CSARTGAGANVLTF	TGCAGTGCTCGAACAGGGGCTGGGGCCAACGTCCTGACTTTC	TRBV20-1	TRBJ2-6	14	-	TRBD1
CSGLLAGKGTDTQYF	TGCAGCGGTCTACTAGCGGGGAAGGGCACAGATACGCAGTATTTT	TRBV29-1	TRBJ2-3	15	few	TRBD2
CASRYAGLDSPLHF	TGTGCCAGCAGGTATGCGGGCTTGGATTCACCCCTCCACTTT	TRBV4-2	TRBJ1-6	14	once	-
CSVGDTNSGANVLTF	TGCAGCGTTGGGGACACCAACTCTGGGGCCAACGTCCTGACTTTC	TRBV29-1	TRBJ2-6	15	-	-
CATSKRTSGGARDTQYF	TGTGCCACCAGCAAACGGACTAGCGGGGGGGCAAGAGATACGCAGTATTTT	TRBV15	TRBJ2-3	17	few	TRBD2
CSARAGRLWDIQYF	TGCAGTGCTAGAGCCGGAAGGCTCTGGGACATTCAGTACTTC	TRBV20-1	TRBJ2-4	14	few	-
CAISQYSGLGQETQYF	TGTGCCATCAGTCAATATTCAGGGTTAGGCCAAGAGACCCAGTACTTC	TRBV10-3	TRBJ2-5	16	-	-